A selection of T cell receptor beta chains follows, all from one sample in a study of Graves' ophthalmopathy and Graves' hyperthyroidism. TCRdb re-called the multiplex PCR reads through MiXCR, storing one row per CDR3 protein. The sample lists 200,000 to 250,000 distinct CDR3 sequences; about 22% were seen once. Sequencing was done on a sample of peripheral blood. These TCRs come from a woman aged 45-60 years with Graves' ophthalmopathy. The CDR3 runs from the conserved cysteine through the conserved F or W.

v_call: TRBV24-1; cdr3_aa: CATSDPPQETQYF
v_call: TRBV7-2; cdr3_aa: CASSQTGAYGYTF
v_call: TRBV9; cdr3_aa: CASSVGQGANQPQHF
v_call: TRBV28; cdr3_aa: CASSLKVWTGELFF
v_call: TRBV11-2; cdr3_aa: CASSLRGGGANQPQHF
v_call: TRBV7-8; cdr3_aa: CASSSTGRNTIYF
v_call: TRBV7-9; cdr3_aa: CASSLSTGGYNEQFF
v_call: TRBV20-1; cdr3_aa: CSARGQANYGYTF
v_call: TRBV25-1; cdr3_aa: CASSEGYVYEQYF
v_call: TRBV28; cdr3_aa: CASSPLPAGTGELFF
v_call: TRBV5-8; cdr3_aa: CASLDGNTEAFF
v_call: TRBV4-1; cdr3_aa: CASSPGTGDPETQYF
v_call: TRBV6-1; cdr3_aa: CASSDLSNYGYTF
v_call: TRBV6-1; cdr3_aa: CASSAKGGEQFF
v_call: TRBV5-1; cdr3_aa: CASSSSGTNTGELFF
v_call: TRBV6-4; cdr3_aa: CASSDSPGMNTGELFF
v_call: TRBV12-3/TRBV12-4; cdr3_aa: CASRNTWNSPLHF
v_call: TRBV30; cdr3_aa: CAWSSSYEQYF
v_call: TRBV5-1; cdr3_aa: CASSSGQGGYGYTF
v_call: TRBV15; cdr3_aa: CATSGGGGTGRNEQYF
v_call: TRBV11-2; cdr3_aa: CASSLWREHYEQYF
v_call: TRBV28; cdr3_aa: CASSFDQASYEQYF
v_call: TRBV27; cdr3_aa: CASSWTSGSFFGEQYF
v_call: TRBV20-1; cdr3_aa: CSARERGYSNQPQHF
v_call: TRBV29-1; cdr3_aa: CSAPARQGSPGTQYF
v_call: TRBV12-3/TRBV12-4; cdr3_aa: CASSSVRSGELFF
v_call: TRBV6-1; cdr3_aa: CASRRLAGETDRQNIQYF
v_call: TRBV18; cdr3_aa: CASSTTQQAYEQYF
v_call: TRBV27; cdr3_aa: CASSSSSGYQETQYF
v_call: TRBV4-1; cdr3_aa: CASSHTPGQGRETQYF
v_call: TRBV11-2; cdr3_aa: CASSSQASLLYEQYF
v_call: TRBV6-5; cdr3_aa: CASSSGTGGGTGELFF
v_call: TRBV7-8; cdr3_aa: CASSLGTTDYEQYF
v_call: TRBV12-3/TRBV12-4; cdr3_aa: CASSTPLRELIYGYTF
v_call: TRBV3-1; cdr3_aa: CASSQDPRQSYQETQYF
v_call: TRBV19; cdr3_aa: CASSGREYGYTF